The sequence of this T cell receptor beta chain was determined in a study of human T cells and chemical hapten exposure. This clonotype has more than one count but fewer than ten. Indicated time point: patch test 1, 2 weeks after DPC sensitization. Noted treatment: therapeutic diphenylcyclopropenone sensitization with weekly scalp DPC. Phlebotomy was performed prior to application of every patch test. TCRdb used MiXCR to reprocess the RACE reads, holding one entry per CDR3 protein. The table shows roughly 380,000 distinct CDR3 sequences, with about 4.8% occurring only once. The germline V gene encodes CDR1 MGHRA and CDR2 YSYEKL. The CDR3 sequence is 13 residues long. Losses at the gene ends were 8 bases for V and 4 bases for J; bases not matched to a gene: 3.

The chain joins TRBV4-1 to TRBJ2-5, with 11 bases identical to TRBD2. Here the sequenced sample was whole blood, taken in connection with sensitization to the hapten diphenylcyclopropenone (DPC). The source is a woman between 45 and 60 years old with alopecia areata. Some clones in this sample may be carry-over from other donors' samples. CDR3 bases: TGCGCCAGCGGGCTAGCGGGAGGAGAGACCCAGTACTTC. Translated: CASGLAGGETQYF.